The sequence of this T cell receptor (beta chain) was determined in a study of pediatric ulcerative colitis (dated by TCRdb to the late 2010s). At the level of the whole study: Seven ulcerative colitis patients had pancolitis and two had left-sided colitis, with histology consistent with ulcerative colitis in all. From under ten newly diagnosed, treatment-naive pediatric ulcerative colitis patients and four non-IBD control children, paired blood and rectal samples were collected. The Pediatric Ulcerative Colitis Activity Index classified a couple of patients as having mild disease, several as having moderate disease and three as having acute severe colitis. What the study reported, not specific to this receptor: A couple of rectal CDR3 clonotypes turned up in every ulcerative colitis patient but in none of the controls. Features of the rectal repertoire distinguished controls, mild-moderate colitis patients and acute severe colitis patients, and in acute severe colitis rectal diversity was lower because of clonal expansions. Compared with controls, ulcerative colitis patients showed significantly higher autologous blood-rectal clonal overlap, a finding that suggests increased T cell trafficking to inflamed tissue. Because the repertoires came from total lymphocyte DNA, rare subsets such as regulatory T cells may have patterns that are not reflected. For technical reasons, substantially fewer templates were yielded by the blood samples of two patients, and these blood samples were excluded from blood-rectal overlap analysis. Blood-derived T cells may have been included in the rectal pinch biopsies, particularly in patients with overt colitis. The healthy control group was small, with only a handful of individuals.

To note about this clone: Its specific antigen is unknown. No much larger clone is present one base from it, and per-base qualities are unavailable.

Spanning cysteine to phenylalanine, the CDR3 consists of 15 amino acids. CDR3 DNA only is kept here, 45 bases in frame from base 1. V is cut back by 2 bases and J by 5 bases, with 5 bases in the junction unmatched. Sequences KGHSH (CDR1) and LQKENI (CDR2) are obtained from the germline V gene. During colonoscopy, one to two rectal pinch biopsies were obtained for research purposes. Before the diagnostic colonoscopy, none of the ulcerative colitis patients had been given any immunosuppressive medication. Before DNA was isolated, the rectal biopsies underwent proteinase K digestion. The Wizard kit (Promega) was used to extract genomic DNA from both blood and intestinal samples. Using the immunoSEQ TRB Survey service, rearranged CDR3 beta regions were amplified from genomic DNA with multiplex V and J primers. Survey-level sequencing depth of up to 500,000 reads per sample was used to keep depth equal across samples. Libraries were purified, pooled and sequenced on Illumina technology. Per the authors' processing: Productive clonality, sample overlap, pairwise scatters, CDR3 beta length, V/D/J gene usage and productiveness were all assessed with the immunoSEQ online tools. Calculated diversity was defined as the number of unique rearrangements divided by total templates, multiplied by 100, and Shannon and Simpson indices were computed as well. Principal component analysis used the R prcomp function and ggbiplot package on Z-score normalized data. Morisita's index was used to quantify blood-rectal clonal overlap within each subject. TCRdb took over this immuneACCESS table, retaining in-frame rearrangements with V and J assigned. Such tables are incomplete; in checked studies, under half of the missing clones stem from an unresolved V gene, and the remainder is unexplained. V and J calls and clone size come straight from that table; D and trimming were deduced from the DNA. This sample lists about 15,000 clones; about 74% were detected once. Of the sample, around 3.5% is held by the ten largest clones.

The TCR comes from a girl between 5 and 17 years old with moderate ulcerative colitis. The chain employs TRBV18 and TRBJ2-1; 8 middle bases align to TRBD2. The sequenced sample consisted of gut tissue. For the CDR3, the sequence is CASSPYGTRDNEQFF. At the DNA level, the sequence is TGTGCCAGCTCACCATACGGGACTAGAGACAATGAGCAGTTCTTC.